This T cell receptor beta chain was sequenced for a study of shared clonotypes between healthy human individuals (dated by TCRdb to 2020 to 2022). With regard to the full study: A couple of women and a few men aged 18 to 49 years were included in the cohort. For each donor, CD4 naive and CD4 memory were each run on three plates, CD8 naive on two plates, and CD8 memory on one plate. To increase sequencing depth and limit assay-specific biases, TCR repertoire library preparation and sequencing were carried out by different laboratories using diverse techniques. The study deeply sequenced blood TCR repertoires of several healthy adults to estimate repertoire size and the extent of clonotype sharing between individuals. Per donor, leukapheresis produced somewhere between about 0.85 and 9.5 billion PBMCs.

Paper-wide results and their limitations: Based on pairwise subsampling, the degree of clonotype sharing among donors was expected to be affected by sequencing depth. Naive subsets generally had larger estimated clonotype richness than memory subsets. Compared with non-shared clonotypes, the clonotypes found in all four sorted-subset donors had higher generation probabilities. Rarefaction of sorted-subset datasets indicated incomplete sequencing despite the large sequencing depth. Because the study included a small number of donors, the genetic and exposure-history diversity represented was limited. Sampling was restricted to blood, and TCR repertoires in tissue are likely to differ from TCR repertoires in blood. When a handful of donors were compared, the shared fraction of clonotypes was approximately 5% for naive CD4, around 4% for naive CD8, 2.3% for memory CD4, and around 0.37% for memory CD8.

The CDR3 spans 13 residues, from the cysteine through the phenylalanine. Only CDR3 DNA is held: 39 bases, read in frame from base 1. Trimming takes 6 bases from V and 5 bases from J, and the germline ends sit 13 bases apart. Taken from the germline V gene (reference sequence), the CDR1 and CDR2 loops are LNHDA and SQIVND. Using the deep immunoSEQ assay, TCR CDR3 regions were amplified from genomic DNA by multiplex PCR. Extracted genomic DNA from each cell subset was distributed evenly across all wells of several immunoSEQ 96-well plates, and each plate was treated as a replicate. For sorted subsets, approximately 210 ng of genomic DNA, equivalent to roughly 30,000 T cell genomes, went into each replicate PCR. Purified libraries were measured with a Qubit 3.0 fluorometer, size-checked on a Bioanalyzer 2100, and measured again with the KAPA Library Quantification kit. Every immunoSEQ 96-well plate was sequenced on a separate single-read 150-cycle Illumina NextSeq 550 flow cell. Per the authors' processing: Because the immunoSEQ output held only junctional sequences and lacked quality scores, the filtering could not match the filtering applied to full-length reads. Sequences were annotated with PyIR, a Python wrapper for IgBLAST v1.9, using IMGT germline references to assign V/J genes and CDR3. Reads were filtered out if the reads had weak V/J assignments (E-value above 1e-6), no CDR3, stop codons, out-of-frame junctions, or ambiguous translated residues. A V3J clonotype was defined by an identical inferred V gene, J gene, and CDR3 amino acid sequence. Percentage overlap between repertoires was calculated by dividing the number of shared unique clonotypes by the size of the smaller repertoire. Repertoire richness was assessed with RTK rarefaction, the Chao1 estimator, and Recon v2.1 estimates of unobserved clonotypes. OLGA was used to compute generation probabilities for all TCRbeta clonotypes that the gDNA method yielded from a few donors. TCRdb's version of the immuneACCESS table is confined to in-frame rearrangements and falls short of the full clone set. An unresolved V gene accounts for under half of the shortfall where checked; the remainder is of unknown origin. D and trimming were read from the DNA, whereas the V and J calls and clone size are those reported in that table. For this sample there are approximately 1.1 million clones; around three quarters appear just once. Clones ranked in the top ten supply roughly 0.56% of the sample.

The donors were healthy, HIV-negative adults with no recently reported acute infections or vaccinations. Every donor was a Caucasian adult residing in Nashville, Tennessee, USA. CD4+ T cells were enriched through magnetic negative selection, after which naive cells were positively selected on CD45RA and the remaining negative fraction served as the memory subset. After blood collection by leukapheresis, PBMCs were isolated using Ficoll-Histopaque density gradient centrifugation and then cryopreserved in the vapor phase of liquid nitrogen. Analytical flow cytometry was used to check the purity and quantity of each magnetically sorted T cell population. Genomic DNA was isolated from every sorted fraction and measured by UV absorbance on a Nanodrop 2000c. Comment on this clone: The antigen this receptor binds is unknown. Qualities for individual bases were not recorded, and no much larger clone is one base off.

The sequencing input was memory CD4+ T cells from PBMCs. What the cell subset or site label conveys for this sample: CD45RA-negative fraction. The sequence links TRBV19 to TRBJ2-5; the D segment could be TRBD2, given 5 matching bases. This TCR came from a man aged 18 to 30 in good health. Some clones in this sample may be carry-over from other donors' samples. CDR3 region: CASSRRRVETQYF. The nucleotide sequence reads TGTGCCAGTAGCCGAAGGCGGGTGGAGACCCAGTACTTC.